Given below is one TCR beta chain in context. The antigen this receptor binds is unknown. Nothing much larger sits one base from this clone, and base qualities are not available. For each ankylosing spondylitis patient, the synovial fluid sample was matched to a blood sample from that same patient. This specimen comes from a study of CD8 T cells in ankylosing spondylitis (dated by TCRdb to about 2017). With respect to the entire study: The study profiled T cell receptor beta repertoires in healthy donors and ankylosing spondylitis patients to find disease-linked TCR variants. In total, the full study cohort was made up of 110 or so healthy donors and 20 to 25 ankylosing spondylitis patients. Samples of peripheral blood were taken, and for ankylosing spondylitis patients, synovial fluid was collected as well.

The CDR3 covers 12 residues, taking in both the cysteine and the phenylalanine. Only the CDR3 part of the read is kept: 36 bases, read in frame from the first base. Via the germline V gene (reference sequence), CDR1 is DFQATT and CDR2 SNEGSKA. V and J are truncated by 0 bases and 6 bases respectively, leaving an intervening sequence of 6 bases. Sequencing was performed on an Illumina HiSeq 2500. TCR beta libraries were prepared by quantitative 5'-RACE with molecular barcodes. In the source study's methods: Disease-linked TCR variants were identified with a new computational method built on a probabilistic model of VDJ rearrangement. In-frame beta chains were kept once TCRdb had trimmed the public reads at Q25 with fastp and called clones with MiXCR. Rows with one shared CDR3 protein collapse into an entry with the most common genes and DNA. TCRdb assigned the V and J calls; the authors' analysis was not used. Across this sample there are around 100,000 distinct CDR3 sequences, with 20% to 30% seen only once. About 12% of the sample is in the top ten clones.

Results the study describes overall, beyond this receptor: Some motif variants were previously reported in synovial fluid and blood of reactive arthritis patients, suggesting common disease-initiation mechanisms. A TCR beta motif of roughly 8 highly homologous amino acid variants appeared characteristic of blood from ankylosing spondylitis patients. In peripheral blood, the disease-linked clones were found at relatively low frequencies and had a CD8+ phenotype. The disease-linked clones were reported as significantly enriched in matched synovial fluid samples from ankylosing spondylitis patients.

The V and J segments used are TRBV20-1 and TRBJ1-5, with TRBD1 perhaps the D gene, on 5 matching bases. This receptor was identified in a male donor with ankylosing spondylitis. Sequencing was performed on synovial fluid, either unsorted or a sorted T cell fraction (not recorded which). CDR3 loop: CSARDGGQPQHF. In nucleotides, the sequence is TGCAGTGCTAGAGACGGGGGTCAGCCCCAGCATTTT.